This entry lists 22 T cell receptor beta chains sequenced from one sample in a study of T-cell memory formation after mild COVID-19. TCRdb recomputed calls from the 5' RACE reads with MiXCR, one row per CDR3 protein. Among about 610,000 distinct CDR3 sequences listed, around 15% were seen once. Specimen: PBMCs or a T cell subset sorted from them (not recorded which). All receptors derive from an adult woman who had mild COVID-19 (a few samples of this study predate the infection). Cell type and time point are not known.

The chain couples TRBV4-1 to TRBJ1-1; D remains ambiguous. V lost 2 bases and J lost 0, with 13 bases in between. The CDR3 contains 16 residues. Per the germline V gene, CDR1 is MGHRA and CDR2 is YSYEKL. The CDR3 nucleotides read TGCGCCAGCAGCCAACCGGAACCGTTAATGAACACTGAAGCTTTCTTT. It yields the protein CASSQPEPLMNTEAFF.

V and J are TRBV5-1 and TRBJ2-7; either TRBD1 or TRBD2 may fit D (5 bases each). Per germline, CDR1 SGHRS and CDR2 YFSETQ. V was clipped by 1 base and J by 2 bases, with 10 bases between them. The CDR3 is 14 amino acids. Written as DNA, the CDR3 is TGCGCCAGCAGCTTGACCGGGGCGGCCTACGAGCAGTACTTC. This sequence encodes CASSLTGAAYEQYF.

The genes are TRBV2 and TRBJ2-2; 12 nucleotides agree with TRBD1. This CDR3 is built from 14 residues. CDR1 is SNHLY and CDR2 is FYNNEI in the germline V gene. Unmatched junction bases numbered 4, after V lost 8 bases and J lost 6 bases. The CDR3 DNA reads TGTGCCAGCGGGGGACAGGGGGCGCCCGGGGAGCTGTTTTTT. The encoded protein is CASGGQGAPGELFF.

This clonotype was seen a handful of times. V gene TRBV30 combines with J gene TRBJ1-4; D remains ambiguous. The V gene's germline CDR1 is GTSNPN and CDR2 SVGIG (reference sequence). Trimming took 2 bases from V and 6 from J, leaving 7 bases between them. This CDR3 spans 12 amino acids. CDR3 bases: TGTGCCTGGAGTCATACCCATGAAAAACTGTTTTTT. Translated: CAWSHTHEKLFF. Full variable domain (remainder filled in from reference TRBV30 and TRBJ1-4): SQTIHQWPATLVQPVGSPLSLECTVEGTSNPNLYWYRQAAGRGLQLLFYSVGIGQISSEVPQNLSASRPQDRQFILSSKKLLLSDSGFYLCAWSHTHEKLFFGSGTQLSVL.

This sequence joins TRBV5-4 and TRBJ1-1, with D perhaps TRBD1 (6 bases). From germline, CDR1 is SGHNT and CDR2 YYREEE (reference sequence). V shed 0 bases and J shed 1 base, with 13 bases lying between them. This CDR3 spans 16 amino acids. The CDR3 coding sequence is TGTGCCAGCAGCTTGGTCGGGGGCTGGAGGAACACTGAAGCTTTCTTT. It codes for CASSLVGGWRNTEAFF.

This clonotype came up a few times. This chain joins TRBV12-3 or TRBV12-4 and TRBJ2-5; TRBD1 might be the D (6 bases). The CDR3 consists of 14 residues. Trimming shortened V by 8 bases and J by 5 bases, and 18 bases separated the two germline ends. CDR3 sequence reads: CASGPGHREETQYF. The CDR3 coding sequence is TGTGCCAGCGGCCCGGGACACCGTGAGGAGACCCAGTACTTC.

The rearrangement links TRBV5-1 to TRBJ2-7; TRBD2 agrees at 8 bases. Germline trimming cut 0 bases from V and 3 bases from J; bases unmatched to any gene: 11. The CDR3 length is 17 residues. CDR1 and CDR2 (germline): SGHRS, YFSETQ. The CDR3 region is CASSLVGSGTSLYEQYF. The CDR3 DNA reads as TGCGCCAGCAGCTTGGTTGGTAGCGGGACCTCTCTCTACGAGCAGTACTTC.

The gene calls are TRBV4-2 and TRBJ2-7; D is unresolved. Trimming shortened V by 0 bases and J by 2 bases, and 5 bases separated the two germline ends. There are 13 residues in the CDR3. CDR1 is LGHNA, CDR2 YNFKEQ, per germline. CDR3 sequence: CASSQDSPYEQYF. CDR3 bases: TGTGCCAGCAGCCAAGATTCCCCCTACGAGCAGTACTTC.

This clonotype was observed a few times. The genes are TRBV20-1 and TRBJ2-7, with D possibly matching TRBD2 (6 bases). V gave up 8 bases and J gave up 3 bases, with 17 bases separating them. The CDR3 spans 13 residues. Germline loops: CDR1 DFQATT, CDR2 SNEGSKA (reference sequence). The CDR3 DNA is TGCAGTATTACTAGCCAGAGGAGCTACGAGCAGTACTTC. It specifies CSITSQRSYEQYF.

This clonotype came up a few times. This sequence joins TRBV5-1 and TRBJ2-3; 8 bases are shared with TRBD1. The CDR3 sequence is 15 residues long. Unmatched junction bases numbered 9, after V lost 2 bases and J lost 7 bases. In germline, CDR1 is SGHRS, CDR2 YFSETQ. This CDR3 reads CASSLQGGSGNTQYF. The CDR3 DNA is TGCGCCAGCAGCTTACAGGGGGGATCGGGGAATACGCAGTATTTT.

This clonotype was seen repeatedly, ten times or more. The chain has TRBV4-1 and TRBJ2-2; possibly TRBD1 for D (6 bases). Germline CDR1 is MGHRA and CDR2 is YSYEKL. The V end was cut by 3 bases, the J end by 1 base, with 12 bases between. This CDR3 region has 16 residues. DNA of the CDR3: TGCGCCAGCAGCCATCCTAGGGGACAGAACACCGGGGAGCTGTTTTTT. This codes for CASSHPRGQNTGELFF.

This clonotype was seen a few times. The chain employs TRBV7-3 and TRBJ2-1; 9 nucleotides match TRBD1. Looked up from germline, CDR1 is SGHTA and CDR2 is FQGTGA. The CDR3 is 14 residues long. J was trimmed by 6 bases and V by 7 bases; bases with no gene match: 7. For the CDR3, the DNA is TGTGCCAGCAACCTCGACAGGGGGGCCAATGAGCAGTTCTTC. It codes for CASNLDRGANEQFF.

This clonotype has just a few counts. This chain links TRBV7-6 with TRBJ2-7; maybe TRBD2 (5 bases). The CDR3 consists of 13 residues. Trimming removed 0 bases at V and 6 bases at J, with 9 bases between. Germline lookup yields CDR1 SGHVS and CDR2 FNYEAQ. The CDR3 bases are TGTGCCAGCAGCTTAGCGGGAGAGGGCGAGCAGTACTTC. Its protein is CASSLAGEGEQYF.

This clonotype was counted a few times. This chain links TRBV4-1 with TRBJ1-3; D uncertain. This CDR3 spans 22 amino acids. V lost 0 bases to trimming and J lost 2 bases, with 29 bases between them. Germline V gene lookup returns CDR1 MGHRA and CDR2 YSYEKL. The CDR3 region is CASSQDLGQSGRNSAAGNTIYF. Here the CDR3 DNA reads TGCGCCAGCAGCCAAGATCTTGGCCAGTCCGGGAGGAATTCCGCTGCTGGAAACACCATATATTTT.

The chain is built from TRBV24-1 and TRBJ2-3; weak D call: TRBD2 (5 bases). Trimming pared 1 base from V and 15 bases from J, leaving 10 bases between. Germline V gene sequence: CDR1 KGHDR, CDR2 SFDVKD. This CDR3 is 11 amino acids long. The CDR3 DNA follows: TGTGCCACCAGTGATTTCGGGGTTGTATATTTT. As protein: CATSDFGVVYF.

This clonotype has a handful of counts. The CDR3 DNA reads as TGCAGTGCTTCGGCCGCCCACACGCAAGGCTACACCTTC. It encodes CSASAAHTQGYTF. This sequence joins TRBV20-1 and TRBJ1-2; D gene uncertain. This CDR3 is 13 amino acids long. Germline-derived CDR1 and CDR2 are DFQATT and SNEGSKA (reference sequence). Trimming left V 5 bases short and J 8 bases short, with 18 bases between.

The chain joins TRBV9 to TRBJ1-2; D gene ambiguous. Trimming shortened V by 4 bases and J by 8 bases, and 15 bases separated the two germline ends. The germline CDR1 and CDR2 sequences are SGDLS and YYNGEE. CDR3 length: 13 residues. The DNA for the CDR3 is TGTGCCAGCAGCTCCCGAGAGGGCGGGGGCTACACCTTC. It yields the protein CASSSREGGGYTF.

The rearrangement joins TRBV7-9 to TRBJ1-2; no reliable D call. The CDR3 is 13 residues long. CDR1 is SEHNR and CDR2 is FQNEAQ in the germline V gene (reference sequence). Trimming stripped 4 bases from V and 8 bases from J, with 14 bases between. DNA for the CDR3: TGTGCCAGCAGCTGGGCCGGGATTCAGGGCTACACCTTC. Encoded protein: CASSWAGIQGYTF.

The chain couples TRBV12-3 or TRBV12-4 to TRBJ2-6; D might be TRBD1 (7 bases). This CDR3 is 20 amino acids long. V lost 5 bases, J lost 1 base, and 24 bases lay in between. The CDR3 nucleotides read TGTGCCAGCAGTCCTCTCAAAGGGGGCGTAGGGGGGTCTGGGGCCAACGTCCTGACTTTC. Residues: CASSPLKGGVGGSGANVLTF.

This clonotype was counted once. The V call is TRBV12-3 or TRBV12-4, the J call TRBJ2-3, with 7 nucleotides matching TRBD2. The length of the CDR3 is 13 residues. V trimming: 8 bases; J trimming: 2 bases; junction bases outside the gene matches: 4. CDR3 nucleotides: TGTGCCAGCCTGGGAGGGGCCACAGATACGCAGTATTTT. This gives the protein CASLGGATDTQYF.

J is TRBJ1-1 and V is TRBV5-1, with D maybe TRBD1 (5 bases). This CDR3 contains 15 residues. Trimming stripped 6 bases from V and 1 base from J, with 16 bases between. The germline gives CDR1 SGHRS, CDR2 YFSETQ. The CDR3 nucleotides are TGCGCCAGCAACTCCGGGACTTGGCGGAACACTGAAGCTTTCTTT. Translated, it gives CASNSGTWRNTEAFF.

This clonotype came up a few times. The CDR3: CASSTRTGDLDIQYF. The CDR3 DNA sequence: TGTGCCAGCAGCACCCGGACAGGGGACCTAGACATTCAGTACTTC. The chain recombines TRBV7-9 with TRBJ2-4, with 9 bases that match TRBD1. The V gene end was trimmed by 5 bases and the J gene end by 8 bases; junction bases not matched to a gene: 10. Germline CDR1 reads SEHNR; CDR2 reads FQNEAQ (reference sequence). The CDR3 is 15 residues long.